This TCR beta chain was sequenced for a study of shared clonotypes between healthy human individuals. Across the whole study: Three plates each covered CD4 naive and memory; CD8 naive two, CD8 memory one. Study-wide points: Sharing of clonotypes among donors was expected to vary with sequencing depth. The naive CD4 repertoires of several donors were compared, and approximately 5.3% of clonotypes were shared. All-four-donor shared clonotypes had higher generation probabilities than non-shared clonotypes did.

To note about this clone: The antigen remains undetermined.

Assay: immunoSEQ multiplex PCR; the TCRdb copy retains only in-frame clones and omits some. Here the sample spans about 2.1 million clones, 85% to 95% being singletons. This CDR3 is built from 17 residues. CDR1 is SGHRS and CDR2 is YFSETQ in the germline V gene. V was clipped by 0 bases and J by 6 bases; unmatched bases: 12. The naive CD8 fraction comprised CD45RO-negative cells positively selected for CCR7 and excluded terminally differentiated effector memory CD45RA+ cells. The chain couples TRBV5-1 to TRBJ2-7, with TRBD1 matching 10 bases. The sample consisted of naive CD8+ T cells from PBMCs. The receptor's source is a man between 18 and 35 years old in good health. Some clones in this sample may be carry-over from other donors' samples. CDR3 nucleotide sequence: TGCGCCAGCAGCTTGGGTGACAGGGGGCGATTTAAGTCCGAGCAGTACTTC. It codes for CASSLGDRGRFKSEQYF.